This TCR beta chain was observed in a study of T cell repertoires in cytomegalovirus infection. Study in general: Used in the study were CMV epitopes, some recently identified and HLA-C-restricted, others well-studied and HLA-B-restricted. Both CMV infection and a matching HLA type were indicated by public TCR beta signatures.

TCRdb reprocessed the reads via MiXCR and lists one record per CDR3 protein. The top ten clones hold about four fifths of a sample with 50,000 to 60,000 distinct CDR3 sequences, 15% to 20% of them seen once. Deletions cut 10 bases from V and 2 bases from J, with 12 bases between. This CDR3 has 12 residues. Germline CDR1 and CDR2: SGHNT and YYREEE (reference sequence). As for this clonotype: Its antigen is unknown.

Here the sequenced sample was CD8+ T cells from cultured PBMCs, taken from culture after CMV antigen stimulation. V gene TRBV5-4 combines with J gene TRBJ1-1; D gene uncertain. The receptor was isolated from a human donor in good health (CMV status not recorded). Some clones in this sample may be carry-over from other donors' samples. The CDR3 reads CAFRAVNTEAFF. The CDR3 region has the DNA TGTGCCTTTCGGGCTGTCAACACTGAAGCTTTCTTT.